This T cell receptor (beta chain) was found in a study of cytomegalovirus exposure and HLA in healthy donors. This clone was observed a single time. The PCR ran on 60 Vbeta and 13 Jbeta primers. Produced via immunoSEQ multiplex PCR; TCRdb's table is partial and in-frame only. In the table there are about 160,000 clones, approximately 80% of which are singletons. The CDR3 loop spans 16 amino acids. Germline CDR1 and CDR2: LNHNV and YYDKDF (reference sequence). After removal of 0 bases from V and 4 bases from J, the junction contained 7 bases not matched to a gene. The receptor's source is a woman in her thirties or forties in good health and CMV-seropositive. Sequencing input: PBMCs. This rearrangement joins TRBV15 to TRBJ1-2, with 8 positions matching TRBD1. This CDR3 is CATSRDGTGAFYGYTF. The CDR3 nucleotides are TGTGCCACCAGCAGAGATGGGACAGGAGCTTTCTATGGCTACACCTTC.